A selection of T cell receptor beta chains follows, all from one sample in a study of blood T cell repertoires in COVID-19. The repertoire was sequenced with immunoSEQ multiplex PCR; TCRdb's copy has only in-frame clones and lacks some. The table has approximately 190,000 clones, about 83% seen once. Input material: peripheral blood. Every receptor here comes from a woman aged 70 to 79 with active or convalescent COVID-19. Each CDR3 is given with its conserved first and last residue. Fields, in order: V gene, J gene, CDR3 protein.

V: TRBV7-9; J: TRBJ2-1; CDR3: CASSPRGRGRENEQFF
V: TRBV20-1; J: TRBJ1-2; CDR3: CSVAEGSGYTF
V: TRBV24-1; J: TRBJ2-3; CDR3: CATSDLGTGVTDTQYF
V: TRBV12-3/TRBV12-4; J: TRBJ2-7; CDR3: CASNSRKSYEQYF
V: TRBV20-1; J: TRBJ2-1; CDR3: CSASAGIEQFF
V: TRBV18; J: TRBJ2-5; CDR3: CASSPGLAPETQYF
V: TRBV7-9; J: TRBJ1-2; CDR3: CAGDRAGYGYTF
V: TRBV27; J: TRBJ2-4; CDR3: CASSSGLAQNIQYF
V: TRBV2; J: TRBJ1-3; CDR3: CASSGGGVGNTIYF
V: TRBV30; J: TRBJ2-1; CDR3: CAWSVGGLAGGLFF
V: TRBV19; J: TRBJ2-2; CDR3: CASSSGLATTGELFF
V: TRBV5-6; J: TRBJ2-5; CDR3: CASSSLGSQETQYF
V: TRBV9; J: TRBJ1-1; CDR3: CASNLQGAGTEAFF
V: TRBV30; J: TRBJ2-7; CDR3: CAWSGQGASEQYF
V: TRBV4-1; J: TRBJ2-7; CDR3: CASSQTRISGTYEQYF
V: TRBV19; J: TRBJ1-4; CDR3: CASSKGDRQNEKLFF
V: TRBV25-1; J: TRBJ2-5; CDR3: CASPDGGGKETQYF
V: TRBV5-1; J: TRBJ2-7; CDR3: CASSVTSATYEQYF
V: TRBV25-1; J: TRBJ1-4; CDR3: CASSDDRGRALF
V: TRBV3-1/TRBV3-2; J: TRBJ2-7; CDR3: CASSLREGYEQYF
V: TRBV6-2/TRBV6-3; J: TRBJ1-4; CDR3: CASSYGRGREKLFF
V: TRBV7-9; J: TRBJ1-1; CDR3: CASSSQDLNTEAFF
V: TRBV7-8; J: TRBJ2-1; CDR3: CASSLGRRNEQFF
V: TRBV10-1; J: TRBJ2-2; CDR3: CATDPGQRTGELFF
V: TRBV18; J: TRBJ1-1; CDR3: CASSPVRATEAFF
V: TRBV9; J: TRBJ1-2; CDR3: CASSVAPSSTGYYGYTF
V: TRBV2; J: TRBJ2-5; CDR3: CASSDERGAQETQYF
V: TRBV11-2; J: TRBJ2-1; CDR3: CASSTTTPYNEQFF
V: TRBV7-6; J: TRBJ2-7; CDR3: CASSGRQGAGEQYF
V: TRBV7-2; J: TRBJ2-1; CDR3: CASSLRRAQFSYNEQFF
V: TRBV23-1; J: TRBJ2-7; CDR3: CASSQGQGPTEQYF
V: TRBV19; J: TRBJ1-5; CDR3: CASSIRPTGTGGNQPQHF
V: TRBV7-2; J: TRBJ2-1; CDR3: CASSPAAGTSVLF
V: TRBV24-1; J: TRBJ2-1; CDR3: CATSDSTSGSFGEQFF
V: TRBV6-5; J: TRBJ1-1; CDR3: CASSRMTGGRTEAFF
V: TRBV19; J: TRBJ2-5; CDR3: CASSWQYHQETQYF
V: TRBV11-2; J: TRBJ2-2; CDR3: CASSLRGSGGELFF
V: TRBV2; J: TRBJ1-1; CDR3: CASERTENTEAFF
V: TRBV19; J: TRBJ1-2; CDR3: CASSPGTGIGGYTF
V: TRBV18; J: TRBJ2-7; CDR3: CASSQTRSEQYF
V: TRBV18; J: TRBJ1-5; CDR3: CASSPRWTDQPQHF
V: TRBV6-5; J: TRBJ1-3; CDR3: CAGRQASSGNTIYF
V: TRBV3-1/TRBV3-2; J: TRBJ1-3; CDR3: CASSPRATGNTIYF
V: TRBV6-5; J: TRBJ2-3; CDR3: CASSLGQSTDTQYF
V: TRBV3-1/TRBV3-2; J: TRBJ2-1; CDR3: CASSPDGGLVNEQFF
V: TRBV5-5; J: TRBJ2-5; CDR3: CASSRGLAGGQETQYF
V: TRBV5-1; J: TRBJ2-7; CDR3: CASSLLPLGTYEQYF
V: TRBV2; J: TRBJ2-6; CDR3: CASKQDLSSGANVLTF
V: TRBV19; J: TRBJ2-1; CDR3: CASSDIGSSYNEQFF
V: TRBV6-5; J: TRBJ1-2; CDR3: CASRTGTTGNYGYTF
V: TRBV3-1/TRBV3-2; J: TRBJ1-1; CDR3: CASSPQGALNTEAFF
V: TRBV2; J: TRBJ2-1; CDR3: CASSEGRTGGAGEQFF
V: TRBV24-1; J: TRBJ1-3; CDR3: CATSDLAESSGNTIYF
V: TRBV14; J: TRBJ1-2; CDR3: CASSPNLSRGIGYTF
V: TRBV7-3; J: TRBJ2-2; CDR3: CASSLSGWSGELFF
V: TRBV6-5; J: TRBJ2-7; CDR3: CASSQTSGSSNEQYF
V: TRBV2; J: TRBJ1-3; CDR3: CASSEGSQISGNTIYF